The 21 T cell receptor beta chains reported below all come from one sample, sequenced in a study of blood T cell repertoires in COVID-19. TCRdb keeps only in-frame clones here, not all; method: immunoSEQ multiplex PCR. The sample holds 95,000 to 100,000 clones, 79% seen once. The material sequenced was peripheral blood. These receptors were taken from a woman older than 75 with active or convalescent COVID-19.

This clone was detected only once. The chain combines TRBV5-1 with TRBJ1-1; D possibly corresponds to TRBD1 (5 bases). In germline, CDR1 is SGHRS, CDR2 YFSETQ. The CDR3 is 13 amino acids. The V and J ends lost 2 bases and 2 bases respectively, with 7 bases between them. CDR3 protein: CASSLRGNTEAFF. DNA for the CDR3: TGCGCCAGCAGCTTAAGGGGAAACACTGAAGCTTTCTTT.

CDR3 in amino acids: CASSSGGLAVPQFF. In DNA form, the CDR3 reads TGTGCCAGCAGCTCAGGGGGACTAGCGGTACCTCAGTTCTTC. The genes are TRBV2 and TRBJ2-1, with 11 nucleotides matching TRBD2. This CDR3 spans 14 amino acids. CDR1 and CDR2 from the germline V gene are SNHLY and FYNNEI. The ends lost 6 bases at V and 13 bases at J; junction bases unmatched: 11.

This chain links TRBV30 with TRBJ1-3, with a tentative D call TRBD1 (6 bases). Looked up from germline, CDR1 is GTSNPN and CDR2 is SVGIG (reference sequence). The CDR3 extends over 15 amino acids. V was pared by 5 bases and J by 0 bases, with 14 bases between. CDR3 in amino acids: CAWHQGSSSGNTIYF. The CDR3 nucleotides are TGTGCCTGGCACCAGGGGAGTAGCTCTGGAAACACCATATATTTT.

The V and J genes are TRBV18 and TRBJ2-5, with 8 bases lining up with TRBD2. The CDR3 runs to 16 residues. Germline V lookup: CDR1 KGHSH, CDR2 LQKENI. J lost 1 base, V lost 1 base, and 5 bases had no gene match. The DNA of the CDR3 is TGTGCCAGCTCACCACTAGCGGGGACTTCCCAAGAGACCCAGTACTTC. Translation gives CASSPLAGTSQETQYF.

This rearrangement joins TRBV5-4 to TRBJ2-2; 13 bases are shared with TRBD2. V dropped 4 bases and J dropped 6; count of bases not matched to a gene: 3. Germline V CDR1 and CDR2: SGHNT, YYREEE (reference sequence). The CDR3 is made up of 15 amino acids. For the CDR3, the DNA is TGTGCCAGCAGCCCGGGACTAGCGGGACCCGGGGAGCTGTTTTTT. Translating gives CASSPGLAGPGELFF.

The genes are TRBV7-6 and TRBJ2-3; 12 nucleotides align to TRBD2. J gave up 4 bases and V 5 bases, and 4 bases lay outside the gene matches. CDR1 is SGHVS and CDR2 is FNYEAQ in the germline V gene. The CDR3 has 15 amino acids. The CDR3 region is CASSRGLAGSDTQYF. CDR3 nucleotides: TGTGCCAGCAGCCGTGGACTAGCGGGATCAGATACGCAGTATTTT.

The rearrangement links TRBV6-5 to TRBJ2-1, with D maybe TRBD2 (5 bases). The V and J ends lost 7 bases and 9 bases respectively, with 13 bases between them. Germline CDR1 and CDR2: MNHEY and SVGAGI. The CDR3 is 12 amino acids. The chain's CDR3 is CASMRALVEQFF. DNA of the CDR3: TGTGCCAGCATGAGGGCCTTGGTTGAGCAGTTCTTC.

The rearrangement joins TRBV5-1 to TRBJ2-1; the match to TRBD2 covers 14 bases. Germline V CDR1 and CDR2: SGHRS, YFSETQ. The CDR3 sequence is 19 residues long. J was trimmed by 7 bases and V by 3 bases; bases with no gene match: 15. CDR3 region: CASSSGTGTSGSLSNEQFF. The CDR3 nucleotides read TGCGCCAGCAGCTCAGGTACCGGGACTAGCGGGAGTCTTTCGAATGAGCAGTTCTTC.

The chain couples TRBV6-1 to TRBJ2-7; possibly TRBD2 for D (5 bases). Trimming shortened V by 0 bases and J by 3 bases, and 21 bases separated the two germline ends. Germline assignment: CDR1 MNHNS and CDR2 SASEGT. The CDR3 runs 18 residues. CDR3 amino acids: CASSEASVQSGTNYEQYF. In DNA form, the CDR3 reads TGTGCCAGCAGTGAAGCAAGCGTACAAAGCGGAACTAACTACGAGCAGTACTTC.

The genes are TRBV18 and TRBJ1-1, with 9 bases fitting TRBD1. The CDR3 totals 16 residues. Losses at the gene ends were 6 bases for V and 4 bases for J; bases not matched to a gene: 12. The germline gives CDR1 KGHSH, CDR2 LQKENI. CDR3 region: CASSLEQGARGTEAFF. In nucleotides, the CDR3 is TGTGCCAGCTCGCTCGAACAGGGGGCTAGGGGCACTGAAGCTTTCTTT.

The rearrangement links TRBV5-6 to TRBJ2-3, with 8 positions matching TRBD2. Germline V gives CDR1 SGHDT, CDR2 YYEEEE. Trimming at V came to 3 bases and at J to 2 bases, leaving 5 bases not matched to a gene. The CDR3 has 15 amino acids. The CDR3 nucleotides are TGTGCCAGCAGCTCTCTAGCGGGCTTCACAGATACGCAGTATTTT. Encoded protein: CASSSLAGFTDTQYF.

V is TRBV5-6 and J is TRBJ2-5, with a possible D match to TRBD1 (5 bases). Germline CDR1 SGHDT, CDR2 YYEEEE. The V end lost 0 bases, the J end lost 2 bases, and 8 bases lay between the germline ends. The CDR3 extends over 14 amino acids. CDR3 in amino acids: CASSLAQGQETQYF. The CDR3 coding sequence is TGTGCCAGCAGCTTGGCTCAGGGTCAAGAGACCCAGTACTTC.

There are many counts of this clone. The CDR3 nucleotides read TGCGCCAGCAGCCCGGGCGGGGGGCCGAACACCGGGGAGCTGTTTTTT. Its translation: CASSPGGGPNTGELFF. The chain links TRBV4-1 to TRBJ2-2; 8 bases line up with TRBD2. J gave up 0 bases and V 4 bases, and 4 bases lay outside the gene matches. There are 16 residues in the CDR3. Germline CDR1 is MGHRA and CDR2 is YSYEKL.

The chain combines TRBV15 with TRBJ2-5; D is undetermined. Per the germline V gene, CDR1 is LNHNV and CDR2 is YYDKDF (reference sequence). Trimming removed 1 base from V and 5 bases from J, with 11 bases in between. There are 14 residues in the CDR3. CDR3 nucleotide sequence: TGTGCCACCAGCAGAGGTGATCAGGCGGAGACCCAGTACTTC. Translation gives CATSRGDQAETQYF.

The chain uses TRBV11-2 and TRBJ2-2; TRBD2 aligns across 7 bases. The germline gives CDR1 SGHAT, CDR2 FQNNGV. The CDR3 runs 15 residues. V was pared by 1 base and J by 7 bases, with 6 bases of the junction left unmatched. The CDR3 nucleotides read TGTGCCAGCAGCTTAGTGGCCCGGGAGGTCGGGGAGCTGTTTTTT. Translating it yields CASSLVAREVGELFF.

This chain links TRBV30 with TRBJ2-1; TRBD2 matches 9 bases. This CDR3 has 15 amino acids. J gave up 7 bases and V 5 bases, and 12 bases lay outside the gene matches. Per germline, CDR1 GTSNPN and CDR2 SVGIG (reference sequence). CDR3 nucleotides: TGTGCCTGGGGTGCGGGTAGCGGGAGTGGTAATGAGCAGTTCTTC. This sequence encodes CAWGAGSGSGNEQFF.

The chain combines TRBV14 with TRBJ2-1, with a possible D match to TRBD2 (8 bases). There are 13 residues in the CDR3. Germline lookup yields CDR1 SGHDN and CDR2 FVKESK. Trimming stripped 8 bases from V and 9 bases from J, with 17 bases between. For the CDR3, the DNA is TGTGCCAGCTCGGCGGGGGGACAGTCTGAGCAGTTCTTC. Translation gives CASSAGGQSEQFF.

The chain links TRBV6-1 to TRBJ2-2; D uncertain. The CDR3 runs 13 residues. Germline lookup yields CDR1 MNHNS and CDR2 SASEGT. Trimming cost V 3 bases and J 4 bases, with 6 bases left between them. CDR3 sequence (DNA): TGTGCCAGCAGTGAGGAGTTCACCGGGGAGCTGTTTTTT. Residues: CASSEEFTGELFF.

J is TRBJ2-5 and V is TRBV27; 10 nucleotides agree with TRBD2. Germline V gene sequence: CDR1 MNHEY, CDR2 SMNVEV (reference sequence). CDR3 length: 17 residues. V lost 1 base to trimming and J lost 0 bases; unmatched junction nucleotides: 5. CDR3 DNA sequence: TGTGCCAGCAGTTTATTAACTAGCGGGACGTACCAAGAGACCCAGTACTTC. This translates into CASSLLTSGTYQETQYF.

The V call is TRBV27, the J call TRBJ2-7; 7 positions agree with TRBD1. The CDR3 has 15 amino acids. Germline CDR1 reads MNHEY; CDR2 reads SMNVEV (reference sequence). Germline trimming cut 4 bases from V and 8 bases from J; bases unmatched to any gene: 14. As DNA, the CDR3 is TGTGCCAGCAGTTCGGGACAGCCCAGCCGTCCTAAGCAGTACTTC. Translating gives CASSSGQPSRPKQYF.

The CDR3 is CASSKDSGVGGNTIYF. In DNA form, the CDR3 reads TGTGCCAGCAGCAAAGATAGCGGGGTTGGGGGAAACACCATATATTTT. V gene TRBV21-1 combines with J gene TRBJ1-3. TRBV21-1 is termed a pseudogene. CDR3 length: 16 amino acids.